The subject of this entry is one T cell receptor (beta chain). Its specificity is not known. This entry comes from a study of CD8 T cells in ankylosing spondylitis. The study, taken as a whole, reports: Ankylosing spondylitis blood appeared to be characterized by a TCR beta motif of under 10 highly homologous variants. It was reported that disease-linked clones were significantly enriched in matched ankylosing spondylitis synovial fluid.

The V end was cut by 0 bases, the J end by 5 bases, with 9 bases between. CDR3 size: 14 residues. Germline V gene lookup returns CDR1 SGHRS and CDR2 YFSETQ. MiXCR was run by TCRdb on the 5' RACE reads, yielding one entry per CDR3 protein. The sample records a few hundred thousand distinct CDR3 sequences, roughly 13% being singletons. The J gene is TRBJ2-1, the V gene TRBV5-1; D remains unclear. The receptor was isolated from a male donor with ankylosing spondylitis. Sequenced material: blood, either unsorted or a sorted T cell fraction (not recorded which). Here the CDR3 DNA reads TGCGCCAGCAGCTTGGCAGGACGAAACAATGAGCAGTTCTTC. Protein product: CASSLAGRNNEQFF. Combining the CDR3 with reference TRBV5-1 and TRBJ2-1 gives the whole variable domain KAGVTQTPRYLIKTRGQQVTLSCSPISGHRSVSWYQQTPGQGLQFLFEYFSETQRNKGNFPGRFSGRQFSNSRSEMNVSTLELGDSALYLCASSLAGRNNEQFFGPGTRLTVL.